This TCR beta chain was recorded in a study of T-cell reconstitution after alpha-beta-depleted transplantation in children. Whole-study findings and limits: A year post-transplant, T-cell counts and diversity derived mostly from newly produced T cells. Recipient T cells and thymic progenitors that survived were the source of the high TCRbeta diversity seen at day 60 in some patients. Several hundred graft clones that had expanded were reportedly the source of alpha-beta T cells about two months after transplant.

Molecular barcoding with unique molecular identifiers was used for the TCRbeta library. TCRdb redid the calling of the PCR reads with MiXCR, one entry per CDR3 protein. The sample lists about 980,000 distinct CDR3 sequences, roughly 29% seen once, with roughly 27% in the top ten. On this clonotype itself: As yet, its antigen is unknown. The junction departs from germline at one end; a sequencing error may be responsible.

This specimen consisted of PBMCs, mostly from graft donor cells, obtained 360 days after TCRalphabeta/CD19-depleted stem cell transplant. The receptor was isolated from a boy under two years old who had a stem cell transplant for SCID, so the T cells may come from the graft donor.

For the CDR3, the DNA is TGTGCCAGCAGCGTCCTAGCGGGGGGGCCTAATTTT. Translation gives CASSVLAGGPNF. The chain employs TRBV9 and TRBJ2-3; 12 positions match TRBD2. Germline V gives CDR1 SGDLS, CDR2 YYNGEE. This CDR3 is built from 12 residues.